This entry is about one TCR beta chain. Its antigen remains undetermined. Per-nucleotide qualities are absent, and no much larger clonotype sits a single base away. These data originate in a study of cytomegalovirus exposure and HLA in healthy donors (dated by TCRdb to the late 2010s). With regard to the full study: An earlier analysis of some 620 of the donors reported 276 Gb of sequence data and around 110 million unique TCR beta sequences obtained from around 170 million T cells. An early release covering roughly 600 HLA-typed donors comprised approximately 300 gigabases of sequencing data and around 80 million unique TCR sequences. The genetic ancestry cluster associated with self-reported Caucasian donors included 65% to 90% of the approximately 430 genotyped donors. The study aimed to test whether signatures of past pathogen exposure could be identified by cataloging public T cell receptors. The study used immunosequencing to profile the T cell repertoires of approximately 640 subjects and linked those repertoires to cytomegalovirus serostatus. In addition to the first cohort of about 650 subjects, a separate validation cohort of approximately 110 different subjects was used. The study combined high-throughput TCR immunosequencing, statistical association of individual TCRs with disease status, and machine learning to predict cytomegalovirus infection status. In a later analysis, previously published TCR beta repertoires from several hundred donors were re-analyzed and high-resolution HLA genotyping was added so that TCR occurrence patterns could be studied. In the later analysis, no new phenotypic data were used to find candidate immune exposures; instead, reliance was placed on TCR beta sequences and their occurrence across donors. In an earlier analysis of roughly 540 of the donors, high-throughput TCR beta sequencing was used to judge whether each TCR beta V gene segment behaved as functional or pseudogenic. Donor age, sex, ethnicity and CMV serostatus were collected together with the repertoire data. Genome-wide SNP genotypes for about 55% of the roughly 670 donors were used in a later genetic analysis, which treated that subset as a discovery cohort. All discovery cohort repertoires had been generated using a single sequencing platform. HLA typing included class I and class II loci at four-digit resolution. The number of donors typed differed by locus, with about 629-630 for A, B, C, DRB1 and DQB1, more than 500 for DQA1, 606 for DPA1, and over 400 for DPB1. About five DR-DQ haplotypes were handled as single units for association and clustering, since linkage in the cohort was strong. Among about 400 genotyped donors of the cohort, an average of roughly 230,000 unique TCR beta nucleotide sequences was sequenced per donor, of which about 18% were non-productive.

The CDR3 covers 15 residues, taking in both the cysteine and the phenylalanine. Only CDR3 DNA remains: 45 bases, in frame from the first base. V loses 5 bases of germline sequence and J loses 6 bases, and the interval between the two ends is 20 bases. According to the germline V gene (reference sequence), CDR1 reads SEHNR and CDR2 reads FQNEAQ. Library preparation was by the immunoSEQ multiplex PCR assay. For the multiplex PCR, a mixture combining 60 forward primers for TCR Vbeta segments and 13 reverse primers for TCR Jbeta segments was used. The CDR3 region of rearranged TCR beta genes was amplified from genomic DNA by a multiplex PCR assay. The Illumina HiSeq System was used to sequence the amplified TCR beta libraries as 87-base-pair reads. Under the source paper's analysis protocol: A later analysis tallied some 79 million unique TCR beta chains across the roughly 610 repertoires, and some 10 million of those chains were shared by two or more donors. Raw reads were error-corrected and collapsed into unique sequences by a nearest-neighbor algorithm in which closely related sequences were merged to remove PCR and sequencing errors. V, D and J gene segments were assigned by aligning CDR3 sequences to IMGT reference sequences. For a sequence to be retained, at least a six-nucleotide match to both a V gene segment and a J gene segment was required. A rearrangement counted as productive if the CDR3 had no stop codons and remained in frame with V and J, and every other rearrangement counted as non-productive. CDR3 was defined according to IMGT convention as the region running from the second conserved V-encoded cysteine to the conserved J-encoded phenylalanine. Sequences without an unambiguous match to a single V gene segment were excluded from the earlier analysis of 587 of the donors. In an earlier analysis of about 590 of the donors, a V segment was called functional when productive rearrangements were above 56.7%, and segregating when the standard deviation between donors exceeded 5%. A statistical classification framework was built for diagnosing cytomegalovirus status from the catalog of TCR beta chain sequences. V and J gene assignment, in a later analysis, came from comparing TCR nucleotide sequences with IMGT/GENE-DB human TR gene sequences. Using the TCRdist pipeline, a later analysis assigned CDR3 sequences along with most-parsimonious VDJ recombination scenarios. In a later analysis, each TCR beta chain was defined by its CDR3 amino acid sequence together with its V-gene family, and reads without a unique V-gene family were excluded. To address suspected cross-contamination and a sequencing artifact, a later analysis removed under 600 highly shared, low-generation-probability nucleotide sequences. In a later analysis, a clonal expansion index was calculated for each public chain from normalized within-repertoire ranks of inferred template counts. Generation probabilities in a later analysis came from a VDJ recombination model fitted to out-of-frame rearrangements, and those results were checked against IGoR. A later analysis scored TCR-TCR, TCR-HLA and TCR-CMV co-occurrence with hypergeometric tests, applying a repertoire-size bias correction to TCR pairs. A later analysis estimated false discovery rates by permuting HLA or CMV assignments 20 times. In a later analysis, co-occurring TCRs were grouped using DBSCAN, with TCRdist sequence similarity added in when clustering inside HLA-allele-positive subsets. Co-occurrence clustering excluded repertoires with fewer than 30,000 or more than 120,000 public chains, plus five with anomalous nucleotide sharing. TCRdb obtained this table from immuneACCESS and retained in-frame rearrangements with V and J assigned. These tables miss some clones; where compared with another copy, unresolved V genes account for less than half of the shortfall, and the remainder is unexplained. The V and J calls and clone size are taken from that table; D and trimming were inferred from the DNA. The table for this sample lists 74,000 or so clones; roughly 75% of them were counted only once. The top ten hold roughly 7.1% of the sample.

The investigation overall reported the following: A later analysis found that HLA-associated TCR beta chains were more clonally expanded and had lower generation probabilities than equally common non-associated chains. In an earlier analysis of roughly 560 of the donors, most TCR beta V segments were observed in productive rearrangements about 87% or about 30% of the time, broadly matching IMGT annotations. The study listed 150 to 200 TCR beta chains as associated with cytomegalovirus. For the cohort, immune exposure information was limited to CMV serostatus. Cytomegalovirus status was reported to be diagnosed by the classifier with high specificity and sensitivity in both the original and validation cohorts. In a later genetic analysis, a missense DCLRE1C variant was associated with V-gene and J-gene trimming of TCR beta chains, and the association was replicated in an independent cohort. Compared with the roughly 670-donor mean, donors in an Asian-associated ancestry cluster had fewer N-insertions in productive TCRs, according to a later genetic analysis. When HLA alleles, especially DR and DQ, strongly co-occurred, attributing TCR associations to individual alleles was difficult. In vitro tests confirmed that three of the cytomegalovirus-associated TCR beta chains recognize cytomegalovirus antigens. A later analysis associated 15,000 to 20,000 TCR beta sequences with specific HLA alleles at a false discovery rate of 0.05. Because counts were too low, seventeen rarely observed V segments, including chromosome 9 orphons, were excluded from the earlier analysis of 587 of the donors. Because some donors lacked HLA typing at each locus, the association tests relied only on the typed subset. Across donors, most TCR sequences were observed very rarely, whereas some public TCRs were present in many individuals. Linkage disequilibrium might explain the correlated functional status among segregating V segments, but an unknown experimental factor could not be excluded. A further reported finding was that TCR beta sequences accurately predicted the HLA-A and HLA-B alleles for most subjects in the first cohort. Most CMV-associated TCR beta chains appeared to be HLA-restricted in a later analysis, and the HLA associations seemed to be driven largely by CMV exposure. The sequencing pipeline was judged likely to have produced a cluster of highly shared sequence variants as a technical artifact. In a later analysis, the rate of TCR association differed among HLA loci, with DRB1 alleles having the most associated TCRs and HLA-C alleles having the fewest. It was suggested by the authors that the approach could potentially be generalized to other disease states and immunological phenotypes. Some IMGT-functional V segments, including TRBV6-2 and TRBV6-3, could not be distinguished by the 87-base-pair reads and were therefore excluded. In this cohort, only TCR beta chains were sequenced, and detectable features were limited by the absence of alpha or paired-chain data. According to a later analysis, parvovirus B19, influenza, CMV and Epstein-Barr virus appeared linked to several top co-occurrence clusters. Presence/absence analyses assumed roughly uniform sequencing depth across donors, an assumption that may not hold.

The cohort was made up of approximately 700 healthy bone marrow donors. At the time of sampling, every cohort member was nominally healthy, though immune exposures that went unrecorded were likely present. The donor tested CMV seronegative, placing the donor among the roughly 340 seronegative members of the cohort. A peripheral blood sample was provided by each donor, and peripheral blood mononuclear cells were used for TCR beta sequencing. Genomic DNA was extracted from the blood cell samples with the Qiagen DNeasy Blood Extraction Kit. This TCR came from a woman between 40 and 50 years old in good health and CMV-seronegative. The chain links TRBV7-9 with TRBJ2-7, and the D gene may be TRBD2, 5 bases matching. The specimen was PBMCs. The CDR3 reads as follows: CASSPMRVGSSEQYF. The nucleotide sequence is given as TGTGCCAGCAGCCCCATGAGGGTAGGGTCTTCCGAGCAGTACTTC.